The 10 T cell receptor beta chains presented below share a single source sample, sequenced in a study of CD8 T cells in ankylosing spondylitis. MiXCR, applied by TCRdb to the 5' RACE reads, yields one record per CDR3 protein. In the table there are about 39,000 distinct CDR3 sequences, just under 4% of which are singletons. Source material: blood, either unsorted or a sorted T cell fraction (not recorded which). These receptors came from a female donor with ankylosing spondylitis or in good health (not recorded which).

The sample holds many counts of this clonotype. The rearrangement uses TRBV9 and TRBJ2-6; no clear D. Between the trimmed V and J ends, which lost 0 bases and 1 base, there was a span of 5 bases. The CDR3 length is 15 residues. The germline gives CDR1 SGDLS, CDR2 YYNGEE. CDR3 sequence (DNA): TGTGCCAGCAGCGTAGATTGGTCTGGGGCCAACGTCCTGACTTTC. It yields the protein CASSVDWSGANVLTF.

This clonotype was picked up many times. The chain couples TRBV9 to TRBJ2-2; a weak D match, TRBD1 (5 bases). This CDR3 region has 14 residues. V lost 4 bases to trimming and J lost 1 base, with 8 bases between them. Germline V gene sequence: CDR1 SGDLS, CDR2 YYNGEE. The CDR3 here is CASSRDRNTGELFF. CDR3 bases: TGTGCCAGCAGCCGTGACAGGAACACCGGGGAGCTGTTTTTT.

In this sample, this clonotype turned up many times. This chain connects TRBV9 to TRBJ1-3, with D maybe TRBD1 (6 bases). This CDR3 comprises 15 residues. Germline values: CDR1 SGDLS, CDR2 YYNGEE. The V end lost 2 bases, the J end lost 2 bases, and 11 bases lay between the germline ends. For the CDR3, the DNA is TGTGCCAGCAGCGTCTCACAGGGCCCTGGAAACACCATATATTTT. As protein: CASSVSQGPGNTIYF.

The chain is built from TRBV9 and TRBJ2-1, with 13 bases fitting TRBD2. Germline V CDR1 and CDR2: SGDLS, YYNGEE. V shed 3 bases, J shed 4 bases, and the junction held 4 bases outside the gene matches. The CDR3 is 16 amino acids. DNA of the CDR3: TGTGCCAGCAGCGGATTACTAGCGGGGGGGTACAATGAGCAGTTCTTC. Amino acids: CASSGLLAGGYNEQFF.

This clonotype was seen many times. CDR3 in amino acids: CASSAKQGRGTEAFF. In DNA, the CDR3 is TGTGCCAGCAGCGCCAAACAGGGAAGGGGCACTGAAGCTTTCTTT. The genes are TRBV9 and TRBJ1-1, with a possible D match to TRBD1 (6 bases). CDR3 size: 15 residues. Germline V CDR1 and CDR2: SGDLS, YYNGEE. Trimming cost V 3 bases and J 4 bases, with 16 bases left between them. Full variable domain (rest looked up from reference TRBV9 and TRBJ1-1): DSGVTQTPKHLITATGQRVTLRCSPRSGDLSVYWYQQSLDQGLQFLIQYYNGEERAKGNILERFSAQQFPDLHSELNLSSLELGDSALYFCASSAKQGRGTEAFFGQGTRLTVV.

Many counts were recorded for this clonotype. V gene TRBV9 combines with J gene TRBJ2-1, with 8 bases lining up with TRBD2. The CDR3 extends over 15 amino acids. The ends lost 0 bases at V and 6 bases at J; junction bases unmatched: 5. In germline, CDR1 is SGDLS, CDR2 YYNGEE. The CDR3 nucleotides read TGTGCCAGCAGCGTAGTAGCGGGGACTTCCAATGAGCAGTTCTTC. Residues: CASSVVAGTSNEQFF.

This clonotype was counted ten times or more. The chain has TRBV9 and TRBJ2-3; no reliable D call. Trimming cost V 6 bases and J 1 base, with 15 bases left between them. This CDR3 is built from 15 residues. Germline CDR1 SGDLS, CDR2 YYNGEE. The CDR3 DNA follows: TGTGCCAGCAACAGATACTCAGATGGCACAGATACGCAGTATTTT. This encodes CASNRYSDGTDTQYF.

This clonotype was picked up many times. This chain links TRBV9 with TRBJ2-5; 11 nucleotides match TRBD1. The ends lost 3 bases at V and 5 bases at J; junction bases unmatched: 9. CDR1 is SGDLS, CDR2 YYNGEE, per germline. The CDR3 sequence is 16 residues long. The CDR3 nucleotides are TGTGCCAGCAGCGCGTATACCGGGACAGGGGGTGAGACCCAGTACTTC. Protein product: CASSAYTGTGGETQYF.

In its sample, this clonotype was seen many times. The chain recombines TRBV9 with TRBJ2-1, with D perhaps TRBD1 or TRBD2 (6 bases each). CDR1 SGDLS and CDR2 YYNGEE come from the germline V gene. V lost 3 bases to trimming and J lost 10 bases, with 14 bases between them. This CDR3 region has 13 residues. CDR3 nucleotide sequence: TGTGCCAGCAGCGAAGGGGGGATAGGGGAGCAGTTCTTC. Translation gives CASSEGGIGEQFF.

Ten or more counts support this clonotype. V gene TRBV9 combines with J gene TRBJ2-2, with TRBD1 identical over 9 bases. The CDR3 length is 16 residues. After removal of 0 bases from V and 4 bases from J, the junction contained 4 bases not matched to a gene. CDR1 SGDLS and CDR2 YYNGEE come from the germline V gene. CDR3: CASSVEQGAPTGELFF. CDR3 nucleotide sequence: TGTGCCAGCAGCGTAGAACAGGGGGCGCCCACCGGGGAGCTGTTTTTT.